The 27 T cell receptor beta chains below come from one sample, sequenced in a study of blood T cell repertoires in COVID-19. The repertoire was sequenced with immunoSEQ multiplex PCR; TCRdb's copy has only in-frame clones and lacks some. The table lists around 24,000 clones, roughly 90% of them singletons. Sequencing was carried out using peripheral blood. The receptor source for this set is a woman in her 70s with active COVID-19.

V is TRBV7-9 and J is TRBJ2-2; D uncertain. Germline V gene sequence: CDR1 SEHNR, CDR2 FQNEAQ (reference sequence). This CDR3 is 13 amino acids long. V lost 4 bases, J lost 1 base, and 4 bases lay in between. The CDR3 protein is CASSSLNTGELFF. In nucleotides, the CDR3 is TGTGCCAGCAGCTCATTGAACACCGGGGAGCTGTTTTTT.

The chain links TRBV7-3 to TRBJ2-3, with D unclear. Germline CDR1 is SGHTA and CDR2 is FQGTGA. V was pared by 4 bases and J by 4 bases, with 9 bases between. The CDR3 contains 13 residues. Here the CDR3 DNA reads TGTGCCAGCAGCTCGATGGAGCCAGATACGCAGTATTTT. This encodes CASSSMEPDTQYF.

CDR3 nucleotides: TGTGCCAGCAGCACGACGACAGGGGGCTCAGCTTTCTTT. Residues: CASSTTTGGSAFF. The genes are TRBV14 and TRBJ1-1; 10 bases agree with TRBD1. CDR3 length equals 13 residues. Germline CDR1 and CDR2: SGHDN and FVKESK. The ends lost 5 bases at V and 10 bases at J; junction bases unmatched: 7.

This chain connects TRBV2 to TRBJ2-3; TRBD2 aligns across 7 bases. The CDR3 spans 15 residues. The germline V gene encodes CDR1 SNHLY and CDR2 FYNNEI. V was clipped by 4 bases and J by 2 bases; unmatched bases: 6. This chain's CDR3 is CASSASGTPTDTQYF. The CDR3 bases are TGTGCCAGCAGTGCCAGCGGGACCCCCACAGATACGCAGTATTTT.

The V gene is TRBV18, the J gene TRBJ2-1, with 8 bases identical to TRBD2. The CDR3 spans 15 residues. V was pared by 3 bases and J by 2 bases, with 3 bases of the junction left unmatched. Germline CDR1 is KGHSH and CDR2 is LQKENI. The CDR3 loop is CASSPSGGTYNEQFF. As DNA, the CDR3 is TGTGCCAGCTCACCCTCGGGGGGGACCTACAATGAGCAGTTCTTC.

This clone was counted a single time. V and J are TRBV6-6 and TRBJ1-5; possible D gene TRBD1, 6 bases. V was pared by 8 bases and J by 6 bases, with 17 bases between. The CDR3 loop spans 14 amino acids. The germline gives CDR1 MNHNY, CDR2 SVGAGI (reference sequence). Here the CDR3 DNA reads TGTGCCAGCGCGTTCGGGGGGCCTGGTCAGCCCCAGCATTTT. Translating it yields CASAFGGPGQPQHF.

The chain employs TRBV18 and TRBJ2-1, with 11 bases that match TRBD2. Looked up from germline, CDR1 is KGHSH and CDR2 is LQKENI. The CDR3 is 16 residues long. The trim removed 3 bases at V and 3 bases at J, leaving 4 bases unmatched. As DNA, the CDR3 is TGTGCCAGCTCACCCGTCCTAGCGGGGGGCTACAATGAGCAGTTCTTC. This translates into CASSPVLAGGYNEQFF.

The rearrangement uses TRBV2 and TRBJ2-3, with TRBD2 identical over 7 bases. Losses at the gene ends were 2 bases for V and 4 bases for J; bases not matched to a gene: 6. This CDR3 is built from 15 residues. CDR1 and CDR2 from the germline V gene are SNHLY and FYNNEI. In DNA, the CDR3 is TGTGCCAGCAGTGAATTGTGGGGGAGGGCAGATACGCAGTATTTT. This codes for CASSELWGRADTQYF.

The chain links TRBV12-3 or TRBV12-4 to TRBJ1-5; 7 positions agree with TRBD1. J lost 3 bases, V lost 6 bases, and 2 bases had no gene match. There are 13 residues in the CDR3. CDR3 coding DNA: TGTGCCAGCAGGGGACAGAACAATCAGCCCCAGCATTTT. Translating gives CASRGQNNQPQHF.

The chain carries TRBV19 and TRBJ1-1; TRBD1 is a possible D gene (5 bases). Trimming took 7 bases from V and 11 from J, leaving 14 bases between them. CDR3 length equals 11 residues. Germline V gives CDR1 LNHDA, CDR2 SQIVND (reference sequence). CDR3 coding DNA: TGTGCCAGTACGCGGGGGAATGTGGCTTTCTTT. This encodes CASTRGNVAFF.

This chain links TRBV21-1 with TRBJ2-7; the table's D call, TRBD1, was not checked against the DNA. TRBV21-1 constitutes a pseudogene. The CDR3 sequence is 18 residues long. This CDR3 reads CASSKATGTVYCSYEQYF. Here the CDR3 DNA reads TGTGCCAGCAGCAAAGCTACGGGGACAGTTTATTGCTCCTACGAGCAGTACTTC.

This clone has only one observation. The rearrangement links TRBV7-6 to TRBJ2-1, with D possibly being TRBD2 (7 bases). V lost 1 base, J lost 8 bases, and 21 bases lay in between. The germline gives CDR1 SGHVS, CDR2 FNYEAQ. CDR3 length equals 17 residues. CDR3 in amino acids: CASSLGVLAGAADEQFF. The CDR3 DNA reads as TGTGCCAGCAGCTTAGGCGTTCTGGCGGGGGCTGCCGATGAGCAGTTCTTC.

This clone was recorded once. The genes are TRBV18 and TRBJ2-7; D is undetermined. This CDR3 has 14 amino acids. Germline values: CDR1 KGHSH, CDR2 LQKENI. V lost 2 bases and J lost 0, with 8 bases in between. CDR3 amino acids: CASSPGRNSYEQYF. The CDR3 nucleotides read TGTGCCAGCTCACCAGGCAGAAACTCCTACGAGCAGTACTTC.

The rearrangement uses TRBV15 and TRBJ2-1, with D unclear. Germline V CDR1 and CDR2: LNHNV, YYDKDF (reference sequence). This CDR3 is 15 amino acids long. V lost 4 bases and J lost 2, with 12 bases in between. The CDR3 region has the DNA TGTGCCACCAGCAACCTACTGCCCCCCTACAATGAGCAGTTCTTC. As protein: CATSNLLPPYNEQFF.

This clone was picked up one time. CDR3 sequence (DNA): TGTGCCAGCAGCTTCGGGAGTAATAATTCACCCCTCCACTTT. Its translation is CASSFGSNNSPLHF. The chain joins TRBV7-3 to TRBJ1-6; no clear D gene. The CDR3 extends over 14 amino acids. V lost 3 bases to trimming and J lost 5 bases, with 8 bases between them. Germline CDR1 is SGHTA and CDR2 is FQGTGA.

CDR3 protein: CASSQEPQAGGELFF. CDR3 coding DNA: TGCGCCAGCAGCCAAGAGCCCCAGGCGGGCGGGGAGCTGTTTTTT. V is TRBV4-3 and J is TRBJ2-2, with D possibly being TRBD2 (5 bases). The CDR3 extends over 15 amino acids. Trimming took off 0 bases at V and 7 bases at J, with 12 bases between the two ends. Germline-derived CDR1 and CDR2 are LGHNA and YSLEER.

This clone was seen just once. The V and J genes are TRBV7-3 and TRBJ2-7; D gene unclear. CDR3 length equals 13 residues. Trimming pared 2 bases from V and 0 bases from J, leaving 5 bases between. The germline V gene has CDR1 SGHTA and CDR2 FQGTGA. The CDR3 reads CASSLDFSYEQYF. The CDR3 DNA reads as TGTGCCAGCAGCTTAGACTTCTCCTACGAGCAGTACTTC. Drawing the rest from reference TRBV7-3 and TRBJ2-7, the complete variable domain is GAGVSQTPSNKVTEKGKYVELRCDPISGHTALYWYRQSLGQGPEFLIYFQGTGAADDSGLPNDRFFAVRPEGSVSTLKIQRTERGDSAVYLCASSLDFSYEQYFGPGTRLTVT.

This chain links TRBV19 with TRBJ2-5; 8 bases are a match to TRBD2. V trimming: 4 bases; J trimming: 2 bases; junction bases outside the gene matches: 6. Looked up from germline, CDR1 is LNHDA and CDR2 is SQIVND (reference sequence). The CDR3 totals 15 residues. In DNA form, the CDR3 reads TGTGCCAGTAGTACGGCTAGCGGGCCTCAAGAGACCCAGTACTTC. This gives the protein CASSTASGPQETQYF.

The rearrangement joins TRBV4-1 to TRBJ2-2, with D unclear. Germline V gene sequence: CDR1 MGHRA, CDR2 YSYEKL. The length of the CDR3 is 13 residues. Between the trimmed V and J ends, which lost 0 bases and 7 bases, there was a span of 6 bases. The CDR3 is CASSQDSGGELFF. CDR3 nucleotide sequence: TGCGCCAGCAGCCAAGATTCGGGCGGGGAGCTGTTTTTT.

The V and J genes are TRBV27 and TRBJ1-5; 8 bases fit TRBD1. The CDR3 has 14 amino acids. The V gene's germline CDR1 is MNHEY and CDR2 SMNVEV (reference sequence). The V segment lost 4 bases and the J segment 6 bases; nucleotides outside the gene matches: 5. The DNA for the CDR3 is TGTGCCAGCAGTTCGACAGGGGTAGGTCAGCCCCAGCATTTT. This gives the protein CASSSTGVGQPQHF.

CDR3 bases: TGTGCCAGCAGCTTGGGAGGGGCGGCGGGGGCAAGGGACGAGCAGTACTTC. The encoded protein is CASSLGGAAGARDEQYF. The rearrangement joins TRBV5-4 to TRBJ2-7, with D tentatively TRBD2 (7 bases). This CDR3 is built from 17 residues. Germline values: CDR1 SGHNT, CDR2 YYREEE (reference sequence). V was shortened by 0 bases and J by 5 bases, with 21 bases between the two germline ends.

This sequence joins TRBV19 and TRBJ2-7; maybe TRBD1 (5 bases). V lost 3 bases and J 0 bases, leaving 6 bases between the germline ends. The CDR3 has 13 amino acids. CDR1 LNHDA and CDR2 SQIVND come from the germline V gene (reference sequence). The CDR3 bases are TGTGCCAGTAGTATCCAGGGCTCCTACGAGCAGTACTTC. It translates to CASSIQGSYEQYF. Looking up the rest from reference TRBV19 and TRBJ2-7 gives the full variable domain: DGGITQSPKYLFRKEGQNVTLSCEQNLNHDAMYWYRQDPGQGLRLIYYSQIVNDFQKGDIAEGYSVSREKKESFPLTVTSAQKNPTAFYLCASSIQGSYEQYFGPGTRLTVT.

The chain recombines TRBV12-3 or TRBV12-4 with TRBJ2-7; 7 bases fit TRBD1. Trimming cost V 6 bases and J 6 bases; bases outside gene matches: 8. The CDR3 is 13 amino acids. The CDR3: CASRETGTGEQYF. The CDR3 DNA sequence: TGTGCCAGCAGGGAGACAGGGACGGGCGAGCAGTACTTC.

CDR3 loop: CASSLKDRHSNQPQHF. The CDR3 DNA is TGTGCCAGCAGTCTAAAGGACAGACATAGCAATCAGCCCCAGCATTTT. The genes are TRBV27 and TRBJ1-5, with D possibly matching TRBD1 (6 bases). Germline lookup yields CDR1 MNHEY and CDR2 SMNVEV (reference sequence). V lost 5 bases and J lost 0, with 14 bases in between. The CDR3 is 16 residues long.

The chain links TRBV19 to TRBJ1-4; 7 nucleotides match TRBD1. V shed 4 bases and J 7 bases; nucleotides not matched to a gene: 6. The CDR3 sequence is 14 residues long. CDR1 is LNHDA, CDR2 SQIVND, per germline (reference sequence). CDR3 DNA: TGTGCCAGTAGTACGGACAGGCGGGGTGAAAAACTGTTTTTT. Translation gives CASSTDRRGEKLFF.

The gene calls are TRBV4-1 and TRBJ2-1; D is perhaps TRBD2 (6 bases). V lost 4 bases, J lost 4 bases, and 14 bases lay in between. Germline V gene data show CDR1 as MGHRA and CDR2 as YSYEKL. The CDR3 runs 15 residues. CDR3 sequence: CASSPGGANYNEQFF. For the CDR3, the DNA is TGCGCCAGCAGCCCCGGAGGGGCCAATTACAATGAGCAGTTCTTC.

The rearrangement joins TRBV19 to TRBJ1-2; 9 bases match TRBD1. The CDR3 spans 14 residues. Germline V gene lookup returns CDR1 LNHDA and CDR2 SQIVND (reference sequence). The trim removed 3 bases at V and 2 bases at J, leaving 1 base unmatched. As DNA, the CDR3 is TGTGCCAGTAGTATCGACAGGGGGAACTATGGCTACACCTTC. It yields the protein CASSIDRGNYGYTF.